This entry lists 24 T cell receptor beta chains sequenced from one sample in a study of blood T cell repertoires in COVID-19. Clones were read by immunoSEQ multiplex PCR, and TCRdb kept only the in-frame ones, dropping some. The sample lists 350,000 to 400,000 clones, roughly 90% occurring once. Input material: PBMCs or T cells enriched from blood (not recorded which). These receptors came from a woman between 35 and 50 years old who had been exposed to COVID-19.

The rearrangement links TRBV3-1 (or the pseudogene TRBV3-2) to TRBJ2-7; TRBD2 might be the D (5 bases). The length of the CDR3 is 16 residues. Germline V gives CDR1 LGHDT, CDR2 YNNKEL (reference sequence). The V gene lost 1 base and the J gene lost 7 bases, with 20 bases spanning the gap. The CDR3 reads CASSQVPGNLLGEQYF. The CDR3 DNA is TGTGCCAGCAGCCAAGTTCCCGGGAACCTACTTGGAGAGCAGTACTTC.

The chain links TRBV5-4 to TRBJ2-2; unclear D gene. With 4 bases removed from V and 1 base from J, the gap between germline ends came to 8 bases. The CDR3 consists of 14 residues. Germline lookup yields CDR1 SGHNT and CDR2 YYREEE (reference sequence). In nucleotides, the CDR3 is TGTGCCAGCAGCCATTCAGAGAACACCGGGGAGCTGTTTTTT. Translation: CASSHSENTGELFF.

With regard to this clone: This sample also contains other DNA sequences that code for the same CDR3. The chain combines TRBV12-3 or TRBV12-4 with TRBJ2-5; D is undetermined. Trimming stripped 3 bases from V and 3 bases from J, with 5 bases between. This CDR3 is built from 12 residues. CDR3 in DNA: TGTGCCAGCAGTTTGGGCGAAGAGACCCAGTACTTC. It is translated as CASSLGEETQYF.

V is TRBV19 and J is TRBJ2-1; 9 bases are a match to TRBD1. This CDR3 has 16 residues. The junction had 14 bases not matched to a gene; V was cut back by 5 bases and J by 9 bases. Germline CDR1 and CDR2: LNHDA and SQIVND (reference sequence). DNA for the CDR3: TGTGCCAGTAGTCACAGGGACAGGGCTGGCGGCGCTGAGCAGTTCTTC. Its protein is CASSHRDRAGGAEQFF.

The V gene is TRBV5-1, the J gene TRBJ2-3; TRBD2 agrees at 11 bases. The CDR3 sequence is 16 residues long. The germline V gene has CDR1 SGHRS and CDR2 YFSETQ. Trimming cost V 3 bases and J 2 bases; bases outside gene matches: 5. CDR3 loop: CASSWTSGPSTDTQYF. DNA for the CDR3: TGCGCCAGCAGCTGGACTAGCGGGCCATCCACAGATACGCAGTATTTT.

CDR3 coding DNA: TGTGCCAGCAGCCAAGACAGGGAAGGGGGTTGGGGTGAGACCCAGTACTTC. Its protein is CASSQDREGGWGETQYF. The chain links TRBV3-1 (or the pseudogene TRBV3-2) to TRBJ2-5; a possible D gene is TRBD1 (6 bases). V lost 0 bases to trimming and J lost 5 bases, with 19 bases between them. The CDR3 covers 17 residues. Looked up from germline, CDR1 is LGHDT and CDR2 is YNNKEL (reference sequence).

This chain connects TRBV7-9 to TRBJ2-3, with TRBD2 matching 12 bases. Per the germline V gene, CDR1 is SEHNR and CDR2 is FQNEAQ (reference sequence). V shed 10 bases, J shed 1 base, and the junction held 3 bases outside the gene matches. CDR3 length: 14 residues. Here the CDR3 DNA reads TGTGCCATAGGGACTAGCGGGCGCACAGATACGCAGTATTTT. Protein sequence: CAIGTSGRTDTQYF. Full variable domain (remainder filled in from reference TRBV7-9 and TRBJ2-3): DTGVSQNPRHKITKRGQNVTFRCDPISEHNRLYWYRQTLGQGPEFLTYFQNEAQLEKSRLLSDRFSAERPKGSFSTLEIQRTEQGDSAMYLCAIGTSGRTDTQYFGPGTRLTVL.

With respect to this clone: At the DNA level, this CDR3 is encoded by other sequences in the same sample as well. The chain carries TRBV19 and TRBJ2-7, with 9 bases aligning to TRBD1. The junction had 5 bases not matched to a gene; V was cut back by 5 bases and J by 3 bases. Germline values: CDR1 LNHDA, CDR2 SQIVND (reference sequence). This CDR3 has 14 amino acids. CDR3 protein: CASSVGQGGYEQYF. The CDR3 coding sequence is TGTGCCAGTAGTGTGGGACAGGGAGGCTACGAGCAGTACTTC. The full variable domain, its missing parts supplied by reference TRBV19 and TRBJ2-7, is DGGITQSPKYLFRKEGQNVTLSCEQNLNHDAMYWYRQDPGQGLRLIYYSQIVNDFQKGDIAEGYSVSREKKESFPLTVTSAQKNPTAFYLCASSVGQGGYEQYFGPGTRLTVT.

The V call is TRBV27, the J call TRBJ2-1; 7 bases match TRBD1. The CDR3 spans 22 residues. V was clipped by 1 base and J by 0 bases; unmatched bases: 21. The germline V gene has CDR1 MNHEY and CDR2 SMNVEV (reference sequence). The CDR3 protein is CASSLFRRVFGKTGDSYNEQFF. The CDR3 DNA follows: TGTGCCAGCAGTTTATTTCGACGAGTTTTTGGCAAAACAGGGGACTCCTACAATGAGCAGTTCTTC.

The chain carries TRBV21-1 and TRBJ1-6; the table names TRBD1, a call not compared with the DNA. TRBV21-1 is a known pseudogene. The CDR3 contains 14 residues. The DNA for the CDR3 is TGTGCCAGCAGCAACCGGGACAGCAATTCACCCCTCCACTTT. This sequence encodes CASSNRDSNSPLHF.

The J gene is TRBJ2-3, the V gene TRBV24-1; the match to TRBD1 covers 7 bases. The length of the CDR3 is 16 residues. CDR1 and CDR2 (germline): KGHDR, SFDVKD. The J segment lost 1 base and the V segment lost 1 base, leaving 4 bases of the junction unmatched. CDR3 residues: CATSDFGDSGTDTQYF. CDR3 nucleotides: TGTGCCACCAGTGATTTCGGGGACAGCGGCACAGATACGCAGTATTTT.

The chain recombines TRBV6-5 with TRBJ1-1, with a tentative D call TRBD1 (5 bases). The germline V gene has CDR1 MNHEY and CDR2 SVGAGI. V lost 6 bases and J 0 bases, leaving 14 bases between the germline ends. This CDR3 has 15 residues. CDR3 sequence (DNA): TGTGCCAGCAGGATGGACACCCGCATGAACACTGAAGCTTTCTTT. Translation gives CASRMDTRMNTEAFF.

The chain uses TRBV19 and TRBJ1-1, with no clear D. CDR3 size: 14 residues. V was shortened by 0 bases and J by 4 bases, with 9 bases between the two germline ends. CDR1 and CDR2 (germline): LNHDA, SQIVND (reference sequence). The CDR3 nucleotides read TGTGCCAGTAGTATAGACGCGGGAAGCACTGAAGCTTTCTTT. Protein: CASSIDAGSTEAFF.

V gene TRBV7-9 combines with J gene TRBJ1-2; 7 bases map to TRBD1. Losses at the gene ends were 6 bases for V and 1 base for J; bases not matched to a gene: 14. Germline V gene lookup returns CDR1 SEHNR and CDR2 FQNEAQ (reference sequence). CDR3 size: 17 residues. The CDR3 bases are TGTGCCAGCAGGCGTAACAGGGGAGTTGGGCTTAACTATGGCTACACCTTC. It yields the protein CASRRNRGVGLNYGYTF.

This clone was seen once. CDR3 in amino acids: CASSRNQLDRSSNQPQHF. DNA of the CDR3: TGTGCCAGCTCACGAAATCAACTCGACAGGAGCAGCAATCAGCCCCAGCATTTT. J is TRBJ1-5 and V is TRBV18, with a weak D call TRBD1 (6 bases). CDR3 length: 18 amino acids. Trimming stripped 4 bases from V and 1 base from J, with 20 bases between. The germline gives CDR1 KGHSH, CDR2 LQKENI.

V is TRBV6-6 and J is TRBJ2-7; no definite D call. The CDR3 is 14 residues long. Per germline, CDR1 MNHNY and CDR2 SVGAGI (reference sequence). V was trimmed by 2 bases and J by 4 bases, leaving 12 bases between them. The CDR3 loop reads CASSYQVEPYEQYF. The CDR3 bases are TGTGCCAGCAGTTACCAGGTCGAGCCGTACGAGCAGTACTTC.

The chain uses TRBV12-5 and TRBJ1-4, with D tentatively TRBD1 (6 bases). Germline V lookup: CDR1 LGHNT, CDR2 FRNRAP. The V and J ends lost 5 bases and 8 bases respectively, with 12 bases between them. This CDR3 has 13 amino acids. DNA for the CDR3: TGTGCTAGTGGTGACAGGAGTTCGGAAAAACTGTTTTTT. This codes for CASGDRSSEKLFF. Using reference TRBV12-5 and TRBJ1-4 for the parts outside the CDR3, the full variable domain is DARVTQTPRHKVTEMGQEVTMRCQPILGHNTVFWYRQTMMQGLELLAYFRNRAPLDDSGMPKDRFSAEMPDATLATLKIQPSEPRDSAVYFCASGDRSSEKLFFGSGTQLSVL.

The chain combines TRBV2 with TRBJ2-2; a possible D gene is TRBD1 (6 bases). This CDR3 is built from 16 residues. Germline V gene sequence: CDR1 SNHLY, CDR2 FYNNEI. The V end lost 2 bases, the J end lost 3 bases, and 13 bases lay between the germline ends. CDR3: CASSERGSVDTGELFF. In nucleotides, the CDR3 is TGTGCCAGCAGTGAAAGGGGGAGCGTGGACACCGGGGAGCTGTTTTTT.

The count of this clone is one. CDR3 DNA sequence: TGTGCCAGCAGCCCTACGGGCTCTGGAAACACCATATATTTT. The encoded protein is CASSPTGSGNTIYF. This chain connects TRBV11-3 to TRBJ1-3; D not resolved. The CDR3 extends over 14 amino acids. The germline V and J ends were trimmed by 5 bases and 0 bases, with 8 bases remaining between them. CDR1 is SGHNT and CDR2 is YENEEA in the germline V gene.

The chain joins TRBV14 to TRBJ2-1; D ambiguous. Trimming removed 0 bases from V and 5 bases from J, with 5 bases in between. The CDR3 loop spans 13 amino acids. The germline V gene encodes CDR1 SGHDN and CDR2 FVKESK. CDR3 sequence (DNA): TGTGCCAGCAGCCAAGATGAGGACAATGAGCAGTTCTTC. Translation: CASSQDEDNEQFF.

This clone was counted a single time. The chain has TRBV7-2 and TRBJ2-3; a weak D match, TRBD2 (5 bases). V was pared by 4 bases and J by 0 bases, with 5 bases between. This CDR3 contains 13 residues. Germline values: CDR1 SGHTA, CDR2 FQGNSA. CDR3 sequence: CASSWTSTDTQYF. The CDR3, as DNA: TGTGCCAGCAGCTGGACTAGCACAGATACGCAGTATTTT.

The chain carries TRBV6-4 and TRBJ2-5, with TRBD2 matching 8 bases. CDR1 is MRHNA, CDR2 SNTAGT, per germline. Trimming cost V 2 bases and J 5 bases; bases outside gene matches: 16. The CDR3 loop spans 18 amino acids. In DNA form, the CDR3 reads TGTGCCAGCAGTGACCCTCGGGAGCGGGAGTCCTTGTTGGAGACCCAGTACTTC. Residues: CASSDPRERESLLETQYF.

This clone was seen more than once but under ten times. The CDR3 loop is CASSQDWYRDTEAFF. The CDR3 region has the DNA TGCGCCAGCAGCCAAGACTGGTATCGGGACACTGAAGCTTTCTTT. The chain joins TRBV4-1 to TRBJ1-1; D remains unclear. Deletions cut 0 bases from V and 3 bases from J, with 11 bases between. The CDR3 consists of 15 residues. Germline V CDR1 and CDR2: MGHRA, YSYEKL.

This chain connects TRBV6-5 to TRBJ2-7; 9 positions agree with TRBD2. Germline V CDR1 and CDR2: MNHEY, SVGAGI. This CDR3 comprises 15 residues. The trim removed 0 bases at V and 2 bases at J, leaving 2 bases unmatched. DNA for the CDR3: TGTGCCAGCAGTTACTCAGGACTAGCGCCCTACGAGCAGTACTTC. It specifies CASSYSGLAPYEQYF.